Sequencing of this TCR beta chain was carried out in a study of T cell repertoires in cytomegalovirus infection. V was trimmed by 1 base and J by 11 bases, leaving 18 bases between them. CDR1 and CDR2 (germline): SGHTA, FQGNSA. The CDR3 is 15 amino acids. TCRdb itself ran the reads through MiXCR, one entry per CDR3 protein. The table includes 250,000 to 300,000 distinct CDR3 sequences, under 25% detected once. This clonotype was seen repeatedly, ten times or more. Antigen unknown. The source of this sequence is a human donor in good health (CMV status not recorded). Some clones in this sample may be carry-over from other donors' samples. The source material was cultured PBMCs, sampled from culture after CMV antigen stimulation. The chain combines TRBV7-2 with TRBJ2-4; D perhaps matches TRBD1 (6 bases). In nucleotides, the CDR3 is TGTGCCAGCAGCTTAGATGGGTCGACAGGCCTAGTTCAGTACTTC. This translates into CASSLDGSTGLVQYF.